These T cell receptor beta chains were read from a single sample in a study of early T cells in non-severe SARS-CoV-2 infection. TCRdb re-called the 5' RACE reads with MiXCR, one entry per CDR3 protein. Of tens of thousands of distinct CDR3 sequences in the sample, roughly an eighth were seen once. The sequencing input was whole blood. Receptor source: an adult who was a healthcare worker with PCR-confirmed SARS-CoV-2 infection or an uninfected control (not recorded which). Both conserved end residues are part of each CDR3. Each record gives: V gene, J gene, D gene, clone size, CDR3 length, CDR3 protein, CDR3 DNA. D genes are given only for firm matches. The listing skips clone size in some rows; elsewhere it reads once, few, many or a size class.

TRBV6-5	TRBJ2-3	-	few	13	CASPTGPTDTQYF	TGTGCCAGCCCCACTGGGCCTACAGATACGCAGTATTTT
TRBV30	TRBJ1-1	-	few	14	CAWGSGAPGTEAFF	TGTGCCTGGGGGTCAGGGGCTCCGGGTACTGAAGCTTTCTTT
TRBV6-5	TRBJ1-2	-	few	16	CASNPHRGRTNYGYTF	TGTGCCAGCAATCCACATCGTGGTAGGACCAACTATGGCTACACCTTC
TRBV13	TRBJ2-7	-	-	16	CASSARAAHWNYEQYF	TGTGCCAGCAGCGCCCGGGCCGCACATTGGAACTACGAGCAGTACTTC
TRBV12-3/TRBV12-4	TRBJ1-1	-	few	15	CASSLFKGVNTEAFF	TGTGCCAGCAGTTTATTTAAGGGGGTGAACACTGAAGCTTTCTTT
TRBV21-1	TRBJ1-2	-	-	14	CASSKGETGDGYTF	TGTGCCAGCAGCAAAGGGGAGACAGGGGACGGCTACACCTTC
TRBV20-1	TRBJ1-1	-	few	15	CSATDRSYVDTEAFF	TGCAGTGCTACTGACAGGAGCTACGTTGACACTGAAGCTTTCTTT
TRBV29-1	TRBJ2-7	-	-	12	CSVQGLSYEQYF	TGCAGCGTTCAAGGGCTTTCCTACGAGCAGTACTTC
TRBV29-1	TRBJ1-4	TRBD1	few	11	CSVTGTGGWFF	TGCAGCGTTACCGGAACAGGGGGCTGGTTTTTT
TRBV6-5	TRBJ1-4	-	few	15	CASSPTFATNEKLFF	TGTGCCAGCAGCCCTACCTTTGCAACTAATGAAAAACTGTTTTTT
TRBV12-3/TRBV12-4	TRBJ1-2	TRBD1	many	16	CASRLVTGTGNYGYTF	TGTGCCAGCAGGCTCGTGACAGGGACAGGCAACTATGGCTACACCTTC
TRBV27	TRBJ2-1	-	few	14	CASSLASEYNEQFF	TGTGCCAGCAGTTTGGCTAGTGAGTACAATGAGCAGTTCTTC
TRBV5-1	TRBJ2-3	TRBD2	-	15	CASSPASGSVDTQYF	TGCGCCAGCAGCCCGGCTAGCGGGAGTGTAGATACGCAGTATTTT
TRBV19	TRBJ2-5	-	-	15	CASSVAALLGETQYF	TGTGCCAGTAGTGTCGCCGCCCTTCTAGGGGAGACCCAGTACTTC
TRBV10-3	TRBJ2-1	TRBD2	few	15	CATAQLAGGYNEQFF	TGTGCCACCGCCCAACTAGCGGGAGGCTACAATGAGCAGTTCTTC
TRBV9	TRBJ2-1	-	few	16	CASSASSGGSYNEQFF	TGTGCCAGCAGCGCCAGTAGCGGAGGCTCCTACAATGAGCAGTTCTTC
TRBV5-1	TRBJ2-4	-	-	13	CASSLSSRDIQYF	TGCGCCAGCAGCTTATCCTCTCGGGACATTCAGTACTTC
TRBV28	TRBJ2-3	TRBD1	few	15	CASSFRDRYTDTQYF	TGTGCCAGCAGCTTCCGGGACAGGTACACAGATACGCAGTATTTT
TRBV20-1	TRBJ1-5	-	many	12	CSAQAGDQPQHF	TGCAGTGCCCAAGCGGGGGATCAGCCCCAGCATTTT
TRBV29-1	TRBJ1-1	-	-	16	CSVEERWDTSGTEAFF	TGCAGCGTTGAAGAGCGCTGGGACACGTCTGGCACTGAAGCTTTCTTT
TRBV20-1	TRBJ2-5	-	few	15	CSARDNVAPKETQYF	TGCAGTGCTAGAGATAATGTAGCCCCGAAAGAGACCCAGTACTTC
TRBV5-5	TRBJ2-1	-	few	16	CASSLAGAVLGNEQFF	TGTGCCAGCAGCTTGGCCGGGGCAGTACTGGGGAATGAGCAGTTCTTC
TRBV12-3/TRBV12-4	TRBJ2-3	-	few	14	CASSYWTNRDTQYF	TGTGCCAGCAGTTACTGGACGAATCGGGATACGCAGTATTTT
TRBV5-1	TRBJ2-3	-	-	15	CASSLAQPRTDTQYF	TGCGCCAGCAGCTTGGCACAGCCCCGCACAGATACGCAGTATTTT
TRBV14	TRBJ2-7	-	-	13	CASSETFFAEQYF	TGTGCCAGCAGCGAGACATTCTTCGCCGAGCAGTACTTC
TRBV5-1	TRBJ2-2	TRBD1	few	15	CASSDRTGETGELFF	TGCGCCAGCAGCGACCGGACAGGAGAGACCGGGGAGCTGTTTTTT
TRBV2	TRBJ1-3	-	-	13	CASIQGMGNTIYF	TGTGCCAGCATCCAGGGGATGGGAAACACCATATATTTT
TRBV4-1	TRBJ2-5	TRBD1	-	14	CASSLGTGRETQYF	TGCGCCAGCAGCCTGGGGACAGGGAGAGAGACCCAGTACTTC
TRBV11-3	TRBJ2-1	-	few	14	CASSLGDERGEQFF	TGTGCCAGCAGCTTAGGAGACGAGAGGGGTGAGCAGTTCTTC
TRBV28	TRBJ2-7	-	many	14	CASSSRDGPYEQYF	TGTGCCAGCAGTTCCCGGGACGGTCCCTACGAGCAGTACTTC
TRBV24-1	TRBJ2-1	TRBD2	few	16	CATSGVTSGSGDEQFF	TGTGCCACCAGTGGCGTCACTAGCGGGAGCGGCGATGAGCAGTTCTTC
TRBV20-1	TRBJ2-2	TRBD2	-	15	CSALSGTRKPGELFF	TGCAGTGCCTTGTCCGGGACTAGAAAACCCGGGGAGCTGTTTTTT
TRBV28	TRBJ2-1	-	-	14	CASRPRSSYNEQFF	TGTGCCAGCAGACCGAGAAGTTCCTACAATGAGCAGTTCTTC
TRBV28	TRBJ2-6	-	-	16	CASSLRPPVSANVLTF	TGTGCCAGCAGTTTAAGGCCTCCCGTCAGCGCCAACGTCCTGACTTTC
TRBV28	TRBJ1-5	-	few	14	CASTPRGEYQPQHF	TGTGCCAGTACCCCGAGGGGGGAGTATCAGCCCCAGCATTTT
TRBV7-8	TRBJ1-6	TRBD1	few	15	CASSLRTGANSPLHF	TGTGCCAGCAGCCTACGGACAGGGGCAAATTCACCCCTCCACTTT
TRBV28	TRBJ2-2	-	-	13	CANGNQNTGELFF	TGTGCCAATGGGAACCAAAACACCGGGGAGCTGTTTTTT
TRBV4-2	TRBJ1-1	-	few	16	CASSRVGWRRGTEVFF	TGTGCCAGCAGCCGGGTGGGTTGGCGGAGAGGCACTGAAGTTTTCTTT
TRBV25-1	TRBJ2-1	-	-	14	CASRMGGANNEQFF	TGTGCCAGCAGAATGGGCGGAGCTAACAATGAGCAGTTCTTC
TRBV6-5	TRBJ2-1	TRBD1	-	14	CASSWAGQGTEQFF	TGTGCCAGCAGTTGGGCGGGACAGGGCACTGAGCAGTTCTTC